These 27 T cell receptor beta chains originate from one sample sequenced in a study of blood T cell repertoires in COVID-19. Method: immunoSEQ multiplex PCR; TCRdb's copy keeps in-frame clones and lacks some. In the table there are around 340,000 clones, approximately 82% of which are singletons. Sequencing was done on a sample of peripheral blood. These receptors were collected from a man aged 30 to 39 with active or convalescent COVID-19.

This chain links TRBV7-9 with TRBJ2-3, with TRBD2 identical over 13 bases. With 5 bases clipped from V and 6 bases from J, the junction kept 5 bases outside the gene matches. The CDR3 covers 15 residues. In germline, CDR1 is SEHNR, CDR2 FQNEAQ (reference sequence). The CDR3: CASSLLAGGPDTQYF. The CDR3 DNA follows: TGTGCCAGCAGCCTACTAGCGGGAGGGCCCGATACGCAGTATTTT.

The J gene is TRBJ2-7, the V gene TRBV10-3, with D unresolved. This CDR3 is built from 13 residues. CDR1 is ENHRY, CDR2 SYGVKD, per germline. Trimming removed 2 bases at V and 4 bases at J, with 9 bases between. The CDR3 DNA reads as TGTGCCATCAGTGAGACAGACGGTTACGAGCAGTACTTC. Translating gives CAISETDGYEQYF.

The V gene is TRBV28, the J gene TRBJ1-5; D call uncertain. CDR3 length: 12 residues. From germline, CDR1 is MDHEN and CDR2 SYDVKM. Between the trimmed V and J ends, which lost 11 bases and 8 bases, there was a span of 16 bases. The DNA of the CDR3 is TGTGCCGCCGGGGAGGGTATAGAGCCCCAGCATTTT. This gives the protein CAAGEGIEPQHF.

The chain combines TRBV10-3 with TRBJ2-3; maybe TRBD2 (6 bases). Germline V gene data show CDR1 as ENHRY and CDR2 as SYGVKD. Trimming removed 4 bases from V and 5 bases from J, with 10 bases in between. The CDR3 consists of 13 residues. CDR3 amino acids: CAISGLEIDTQYF. The DNA of the CDR3 is TGTGCCATCAGTGGACTAGAGATAGATACGCAGTATTTT.

The chain combines TRBV5-1 with TRBJ2-1; D perhaps matches TRBD2 (6 bases). Germline V gene lookup returns CDR1 SGHRS and CDR2 YFSETQ. Trimming left V 7 bases short and J 0 bases short, with 11 bases between. The CDR3 runs to 14 residues. The DNA for the CDR3 is TGCGCCAGCGTAGTGGGGGGCTCCTACAATGAGCAGTTCTTC. Translation: CASVVGGSYNEQFF.

The V gene is TRBV5-5, the J gene TRBJ2-2; 12 bases match TRBD1. This CDR3 is 16 amino acids long. V was clipped by 4 bases and J by 4 bases; unmatched bases: 5. Germline assignment: CDR1 SGHKS and CDR2 YYEKEE (reference sequence). CDR3 sequence (DNA): TGTGCCAGCAGCCATGGGACAGGGGGCGCCACCGGGGAGCTGTTTTTT. Protein product: CASSHGTGGATGELFF.

The DNA of the CDR3 is TGCGCCAGCAGCCATTCCCGGGACAGGGGAGCAGATACGCAGTATTTT. The encoded protein is CASSHSRDRGADTQYF. This chain uses TRBV4-1 with TRBJ2-3; 10 bases line up with TRBD1. CDR3 length: 16 amino acids. CDR1 is MGHRA, CDR2 YSYEKL, per germline. The V gene end was trimmed by 3 bases and the J gene end by 4 bases; junction bases not matched to a gene: 7.

V usage is TRBV13 and J usage is TRBJ1-2; D is unresolved. CDR1 PRHDT and CDR2 FYEKMQ come from the germline V gene (reference sequence). V dropped 3 bases and J dropped 0 bases, with 8 bases sitting between them. This CDR3 has 14 amino acids. The CDR3 is CASSLAEANYGYTF. The CDR3, as DNA: TGTGCCAGCAGCTTGGCCGAAGCTAACTATGGCTACACCTTC.

This clone was seen once. V gene TRBV7-2 combines with J gene TRBJ2-7, with TRBD1 identical over 9 bases. The V and J ends lost 5 bases and 4 bases, in that order; junction bases with no gene match: 15. This CDR3 contains 17 residues. Germline CDR1 is SGHTA and CDR2 is FQGNSA. In DNA form, the CDR3 reads TGTGCCAGCAGCCACCCGGCCGGGACAGGGTTGACGTACGAGCAGTACTTC. Its protein product is CASSHPAGTGLTYEQYF.

The gene calls are TRBV20-1 and TRBJ2-3; tentative D call: TRBD1 (5 bases). Trimming stripped 7 bases from V and 3 bases from J, with 8 bases between. The CDR3 contains 11 residues. CDR1 and CDR2 from the germline V gene are DFQATT and SNEGSKA (reference sequence). For the CDR3, the DNA is TGCAGTGAAGGGGCGACAGATACGCAGTATTTT. It yields the protein CSEGATDTQYF.

This chain links TRBV15 with TRBJ2-1; D remains ambiguous. Germline loops: CDR1 LNHNV, CDR2 YYDKDF (reference sequence). This CDR3 region has 13 residues. Trimming stripped 0 bases from V and 12 bases from J, with 12 bases between. CDR3: CATSRDLDSWQFF. CDR3 bases: TGTGCCACCAGCAGAGATTTAGATAGCTGGCAGTTCTTC. The full variable domain, completed using reference TRBV15 and TRBJ2-1, is DAMVIQNPRYQVTQFGKPVTLSCSQTLNHNVMYWYQQKSSQAPKLLFHYYDKDFNNEADTPDNFQSRRPNTSFCFLDIRSPGLGDTAMYLCATSRDLDSWQFFGPGTRLTVL.

This clone turned up a few times. The gene calls are TRBV5-4 and TRBJ2-7; D is perhaps TRBD1 (6 bases). Trimming cost V 3 bases and J 6 bases, with 16 bases left between them. The CDR3 extends over 14 amino acids. CDR1 and CDR2 from the germline V gene are SGHNT and YYREEE (reference sequence). In DNA form, the CDR3 reads TGTGCCAGCAGCTCGCCCCTGGGGGCCTCCGAGCAGTACTTC. This translates into CASSSPLGASEQYF.

V usage is TRBV3-1 (or the pseudogene TRBV3-2) and J usage is TRBJ2-7, with D possibly matching TRBD1 (6 bases). The CDR3 totals 15 residues. Germline-derived CDR1 and CDR2 are LGHDT and YNNKEL (reference sequence). Between the trimmed V and J ends, which lost 3 bases and 2 bases, there was a span of 14 bases. This chain's CDR3 is CASSHPKTGTYEQYF. The CDR3 bases are TGTGCCAGCAGCCATCCCAAGACAGGCACCTACGAGCAGTACTTC.

The table lists this clone with a few counts. CDR3 loop: CASSLARVNEQFF. CDR3 bases: TGTGCCAGCAGCCTAGCCAGGGTGAATGAGCAGTTCTTC. The J gene is TRBJ2-1, the V gene TRBV11-3; either TRBD1 or TRBD2 may supply D (5 bases each). The V gene lost 5 bases and the J gene lost 7 bases, with 12 bases spanning the gap. The CDR3 has 13 amino acids. Germline-derived CDR1 and CDR2 are SGHNT and YENEEA.

This chain joins TRBV11-1 and TRBJ1-2, with TRBD1 matching 7 bases. The ends lost 3 bases at V and 2 bases at J; junction bases unmatched: 0. This CDR3 is 13 amino acids long. Per germline, CDR1 SGHAT and CDR2 FQDESV (reference sequence). The CDR3 loop is CASSLGQNYGYTF. CDR3 DNA sequence: TGTGCCAGCAGCTTGGGACAGAACTATGGCTACACCTTC.

V usage is TRBV27 and J usage is TRBJ1-2; D remains unclear. Germline V gene sequence: CDR1 MNHEY, CDR2 SMNVEV (reference sequence). V was trimmed by 2 bases and J by 5 bases, leaving 9 bases between them. The CDR3 sequence is 13 residues long. This CDR3 is CASSLDNRYGYTF. CDR3 in DNA: TGTGCCAGCAGTTTAGACAACCGATATGGCTACACCTTC.

This chain joins TRBV4-1 and TRBJ2-3; 7 bases map to TRBD2. The J segment lost 0 bases and the V segment lost 2 bases, leaving 5 bases of the junction unmatched. This CDR3 spans 16 amino acids. Germline CDR1 is MGHRA and CDR2 is YSYEKL. CDR3 bases: TGCGCCAGCAGCCAAAGGAGGACTAGTAGCACAGATACGCAGTATTTT. Translated: CASSQRRTSSTDTQYF.

The V call is TRBV7-2, the J call TRBJ2-3; the D is unclear. The CDR3 has 13 amino acids. Germline V gene lookup returns CDR1 SGHTA and CDR2 FQGNSA. V shed 3 bases and J shed 6 bases, with 10 bases lying between them. In DNA, the CDR3 is TGTGCCAGCAGCTTTGAGTTCGGGGATACGCAGTATTTT. This encodes CASSFEFGDTQYF.

This clone was picked up one time. The chain joins TRBV5-6 to TRBJ1-1; D ambiguous. Deletions cut 2 bases from V and 11 bases from J, with 13 bases between. CDR1 is SGHDT and CDR2 is YYEEEE in the germline V gene. The CDR3 has 12 amino acids. CDR3 in DNA: TGTGCCAGCAGCTTAGGCGGAAGTTCGGCTTTCTTT. Translation: CASSLGGSSAFF. Supplemented by reference TRBV5-6 and TRBJ1-1, the full variable domain reads DAGVTQSPTHLIKTRGQQVTLRCSPKSGHDTVSWYQQALGQGPQFIFQYYEEEERQRGNFPDRFSGHQFPNYSSELNVNALLLGDSALYLCASSLGGSSAFFGQGTRLTVV.

V is TRBV11-2 and J is TRBJ2-7; D is ambiguous. Looked up from germline, CDR1 is SGHAT and CDR2 is FQNNGV. The CDR3 is made up of 12 amino acids. The V end was cut by 4 bases, the J end by 7 bases, with 11 bases between. CDR3 in DNA: TGTGCCAGCAGCTCTCGACACCTAGAGCAGTACTTC. It encodes CASSSRHLEQYF.

The chain joins TRBV5-1 to TRBJ2-7, with 9 bases fitting TRBD1. The J segment lost 1 base and the V segment lost 0 bases, leaving 8 bases of the junction unmatched. The CDR3 is 17 amino acids. Germline CDR1 and CDR2: SGHRS and YFSETQ. The CDR3 reads CASSLGPPGTGSYEQYF. Written as DNA, the CDR3 is TGCGCCAGCAGCTTGGGGCCTCCCGGGACAGGGTCCTACGAGCAGTACTTC.

V gene TRBV4-1 combines with J gene TRBJ1-4; 8 nucleotides line up with TRBD1. The CDR3 extends over 18 amino acids. V was clipped by 3 bases and J by 0 bases; unmatched bases: 9. Germline CDR1 is MGHRA and CDR2 is YSYEKL. The CDR3 DNA sequence: TGCGCCAGCAGCCACCGACAGGGGAGGGCCGCAACTAATGAAAAACTGTTTTTT. Its protein product is CASSHRQGRAATNEKLFF.

This clone was detected many times. The chain recombines TRBV29-1 with TRBJ2-3; D may be TRBD2 (6 bases). CDR3 length: 14 residues. Trimming took off 2 bases at V and 4 bases at J, with 13 bases between the two ends. Germline V gene sequence: CDR1 SQVTM, CDR2 ANQGSEA. The CDR3: CSVESVGGADTQYF. The CDR3 DNA reads as TGCAGCGTTGAATCGGTGGGAGGCGCAGATACGCAGTATTTT.

The J gene is TRBJ2-1, the V gene TRBV7-3; D is undetermined. V lost 2 bases to trimming and J lost 3 bases, with 5 bases between them. The CDR3 is 13 amino acids. In germline, CDR1 is SGHTA, CDR2 FQGTGA. The CDR3 bases are TGTGCCAGCAGCTTAGGGCACTACAATGAGCAGTTCTTC. The encoded protein is CASSLGHYNEQFF.

The chain links TRBV11-2 to TRBJ2-4, with D possibly being TRBD1 (6 bases). The CDR3 has 14 residues. Germline assignment: CDR1 SGHAT and CDR2 FQNNGV. V lost 1 base and J 8 bases, leaving 12 bases between the germline ends. The CDR3 DNA reads TGTGCCAGCAGCTTAGCCGCAGGGGTGGACATTCAGTACTTC. Protein product: CASSLAAGVDIQYF.

The chain uses TRBV2 and TRBJ2-3; 10 nucleotides match TRBD2. CDR3 size: 15 residues. V lost 5 bases to trimming and J lost 4 bases; unmatched junction nucleotides: 6. From germline, CDR1 is SNHLY and CDR2 FYNNEI. This CDR3 is CASSPSGRASDTQYF. CDR3 sequence (DNA): TGTGCCAGCAGTCCCAGCGGGAGGGCCTCAGATACGCAGTATTTT.

This chain links TRBV9 with TRBJ1-3; D may be TRBD1 (6 bases). The CDR3 has 16 amino acids. The germline V gene encodes CDR1 SGDLS and CDR2 YYNGEE. V was trimmed by 2 bases and J by 2 bases, leaving 14 bases between them. The CDR3 DNA follows: TGTGCCAGCAGCGTCGCCACAGGGAAAGCTGGAAACACCATATATTTT. Protein sequence: CASSVATGKAGNTIYF.